This T cell receptor beta chain emerged from a study of cytomegalovirus exposure and HLA in healthy donors. The PCR employed 60 Vbeta primers together with 13 Jbeta primers. Data came from immunoSEQ multiplex PCR; TCRdb stores just in-frame clones and leaves some out. Of roughly 99,000 clones in the sample, nearly 80% were seen once. The TCR was taken from a woman aged 40 to 50 in good health and CMV-seronegative. The specimen sequenced was PBMCs.

This chain's CDR3 is CAWRTLAGGPSYNEQFF. In DNA, the CDR3 is TGTGCCTGGAGAACGCTAGCGGGGGGACCTTCCTACAATGAGCAGTTCTTC. The chain uses TRBV30 and TRBJ2-1; the match to TRBD2 covers 11 bases. CDR3 length: 17 amino acids. Looked up from germline, CDR1 is GTSNPN and CDR2 is SVGIG (reference sequence). Trimming cost V 3 bases and J 1 base; bases outside gene matches: 8.